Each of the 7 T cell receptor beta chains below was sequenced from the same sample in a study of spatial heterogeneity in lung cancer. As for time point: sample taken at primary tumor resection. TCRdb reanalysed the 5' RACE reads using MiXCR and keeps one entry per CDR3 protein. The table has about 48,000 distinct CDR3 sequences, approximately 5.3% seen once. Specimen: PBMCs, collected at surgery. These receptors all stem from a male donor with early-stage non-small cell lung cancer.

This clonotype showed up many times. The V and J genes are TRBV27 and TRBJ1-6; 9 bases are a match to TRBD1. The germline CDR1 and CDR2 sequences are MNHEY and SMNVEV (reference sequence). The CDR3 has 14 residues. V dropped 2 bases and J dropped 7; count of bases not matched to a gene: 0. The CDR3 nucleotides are TGTGCCAGCAGTTTAGGACAGGGGAATTCACCCCTCCACTTT. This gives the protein CASSLGQGNSPLHF.

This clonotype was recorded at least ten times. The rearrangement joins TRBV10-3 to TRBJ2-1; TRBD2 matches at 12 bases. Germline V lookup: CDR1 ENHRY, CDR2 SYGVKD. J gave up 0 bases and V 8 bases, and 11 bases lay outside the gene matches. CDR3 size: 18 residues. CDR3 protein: CAISGTSGQYSSYNEQFF. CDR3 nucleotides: TGTGCCATCTCCGGGACTAGCGGGCAATATAGCTCCTACAATGAGCAGTTCTTC.

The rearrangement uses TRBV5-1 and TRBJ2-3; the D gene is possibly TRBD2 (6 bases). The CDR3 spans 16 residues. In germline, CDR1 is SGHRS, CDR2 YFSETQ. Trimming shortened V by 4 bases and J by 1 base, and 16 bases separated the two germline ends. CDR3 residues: CASSEPSGTGTDTQYF. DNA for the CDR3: TGCGCCAGCAGCGAGCCTTCTGGGACTGGCACAGATACGCAGTATTTT.

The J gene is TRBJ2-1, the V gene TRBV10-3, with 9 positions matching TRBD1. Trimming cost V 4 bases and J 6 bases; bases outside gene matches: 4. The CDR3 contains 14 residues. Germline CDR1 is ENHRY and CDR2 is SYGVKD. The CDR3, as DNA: TGTGCCATCAGTGTGGGACAGGGTCCCAATGAGCAGTTCTTC. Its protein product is CAISVGQGPNEQFF.

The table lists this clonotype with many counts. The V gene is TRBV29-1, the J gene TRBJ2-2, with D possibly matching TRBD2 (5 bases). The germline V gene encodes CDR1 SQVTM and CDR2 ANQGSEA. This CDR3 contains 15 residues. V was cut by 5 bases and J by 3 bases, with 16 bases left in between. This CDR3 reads CSVRGSGGYTGELFF. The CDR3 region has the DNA TGCAGCGTTCGAGGATCCGGAGGTTACACCGGGGAGCTGTTTTTT.

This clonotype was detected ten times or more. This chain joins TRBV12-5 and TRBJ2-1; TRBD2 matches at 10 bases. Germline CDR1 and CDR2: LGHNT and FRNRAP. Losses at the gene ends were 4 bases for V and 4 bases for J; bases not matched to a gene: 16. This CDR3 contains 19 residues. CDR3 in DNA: TGTGCTAGTGGTTGGCCCCCCTTTCTAGGGACTAGCGTTTACAATGAGCAGTTCTTC. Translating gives CASGWPPFLGTSVYNEQFF.

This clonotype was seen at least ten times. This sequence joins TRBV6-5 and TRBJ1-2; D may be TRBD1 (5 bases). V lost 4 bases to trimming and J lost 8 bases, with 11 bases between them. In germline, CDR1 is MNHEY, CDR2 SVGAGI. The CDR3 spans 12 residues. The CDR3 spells CASSSRDAGYTF. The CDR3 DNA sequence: TGTGCCAGCAGTTCCCGGGACGCGGGCTACACCTTC.